This T cell receptor beta chain comes out of a study of identical twins. TCRdb redid the calling of the 5' RACE reads with MiXCR, one entry per CDR3 protein. The sample includes about 240,000 distinct CDR3 sequences, roughly a tenth of them seen just once. The CDR3 loop spans 12 amino acids. Germline CDR1 and CDR2: LGHDT and YNNKEL (reference sequence). V shed 1 base and J shed 9 bases, with 4 bases lying between them. This clonotype came up a few times. The TCR comes from a man aged 50 to 60 in good health. V gene TRBV3-1 combines with J gene TRBJ1-6, with unresolved D. Sequenced: memory T cells sorted from blood. The CDR3 nucleotides are TGTGCCAGCAGCCAAGCCGCTTCACCCCTCCACTTT. Translated: CASSQAASPLHF. Full variable domain (remainder filled in from reference TRBV3-1 and TRBJ1-6): DTAVSQTPKYLVTQMGNDKSIKCEQNLGHDTMYWYKQDSKKFLKIMFSYNNKELIINETVPNRFSPKSPDKAHLNLHINSLELGDSAVYFCASSQAASPLHFGNGTRLTVT.